The rows below give T cell receptor beta chains drawn from one sample of a study of cytomegalovirus exposure and HLA in healthy donors. Assay used: immunoSEQ multiplex PCR; TCRdb lists only in-frame clones, some missing. The table lists tens of thousands of clones, approximately 57% of them singletons. Sample: PBMCs. The receptors were gathered from a woman in her twenties or thirties in good health and CMV-seronegative. The CDR3 runs from the conserved cysteine through the conserved F or W. The D gene is left open where the match is weak. Some rows mark clone size as missing; the rest say once, few, many or name a class of expanded clone.

v_gene	d_gene	j_gene	abundance	CDR3aa	CDR3nt
TRBV27	TRBD1	TRBJ2-7	NA	CASRPGQGFYEQYF	TGTGCCAGCAGACCGGGACAGGGGTTTTACGAGCAGTACTTC
TRBV6-4	NA	TRBJ2-1	NA	CASTGTRPIYNEQFF	TGTGCCAGCACCGGGACTCGTCCAATCTACAATGAGCAGTTCTTC
TRBV6-6	TRBD1	TRBJ1-5	NA	CASSGGQQNNQPQHF	TGTGCCAGCAGTGGGGGACAGCAAAACAATCAGCCCCAGCATTTT
TRBV27	NA	TRBJ2-7	NA	CASSLGQGFVGGYEQYF	TGTGCCAGCAGTTTAGGCCAGGGATTCGTCGGGGGCTACGAGCAGTACTTC
TRBV7-2	NA	TRBJ1-5	NA	CASSFGGIGQPQHF	TGTGCCAGCAGCTTTGGGGGGATCGGTCAGCCCCAGCATTTT
TRBV5-1	NA	TRBJ2-5	once	CASSLRNQETQYF	TGCGCCAGCAGCCTGCGGAACCAAGAGACCCAGTACTTC
TRBV10-3	TRBD1	TRBJ2-2	NA	CATRDREGTGELFF	TGTGCCACCAGGGACAGGGAAGGTACCGGGGAGCTGTTTTTT
TRBV29-1	NA	TRBJ2-1	NA	CSVDPGTGAYNEQFF	TGCAGCGTTGATCCCGGGACTGGGGCCTACAATGAGCAGTTCTTC
TRBV28	TRBD1	TRBJ1-6	NA	CASRLADRVLGSYNSPLHF	TGTGCCAGCAGACTTGCGGACAGGGTGTTGGGCTCCTATAATTCACCCCTCCACTTT
TRBV2	TRBD1	TRBJ1-2	NA	CASSDSRDRVNGYTF	TGTGCCAGCAGTGACAGCCGGGACAGGGTGAATGGCTACACCTTC
TRBV11-2	TRBD2	TRBJ2-5	NA	CASSLWVGLEETQYF	TGTGCCAGCAGCTTATGGGTGGGACTAGAGGAGACCCAGTACTTC
TRBV21-1	NA	TRBJ2-5	few	CASRFSDQETQYF	TGTGCCAGCAGGTTTAGCGACCAAGAGACCCAGTACTTC
TRBV25-1	NA	TRBJ1-4	few	CASKGQLNEKLFF	TGTGCCAGCAAAGGACAGCTTAATGAAAAACTGTTTTTT
TRBV7-8	TRBD2	TRBJ2-7	few	CASSPSGSSYEQYF	TGTGCCAGCAGTCCTAGCGGGAGCTCCTACGAGCAGTACTTC
TRBV6-6	TRBD1	TRBJ1-2	once	CASSYRQGGGYTF	TGTGCCAGCAGTTACAGACAGGGAGGCGGCTACACCTTC
TRBV4-2	TRBD2	TRBJ2-7	NA	CASSTSDSYKQYF	TGTGCCAGCAGCACTAGCGACTCCTACAAGCAGTACTTC
TRBV5-5	TRBD1	TRBJ2-7	few	CASSVPGQPSVEQYF	TGTGCCAGCAGCGTACCGGGACAGCCCTCTGTCGAGCAGTACTTC
TRBV7-9	TRBD1	TRBJ1-1	NA	CASSPSGGGLRVEAFF	TGTGCCAGCAGCCCTTCGGGAGGGGGCCTGAGGGTTGAAGCTTTCTTT
TRBV2	NA	TRBJ2-1	few	CASRLASSYNEQFF	TGTGCCAGCAGGCTAGCGTCCTCCTACAATGAGCAGTTCTTC
TRBV6-1	TRBD1	TRBJ1-2	NA	CASIDRGGGYTF	TGTGCCAGTATCGACAGGGGAGGCGGCTACACCTTC
TRBV7-3	NA	TRBJ2-2	NA	CASSESAWNTGELFF	TGTGCCAGCAGCGAGAGCGCTTGGAACACCGGGGAGCTGTTTTTT
TRBV19	NA	TRBJ1-1	few	CASSTGQTNTEAFF	TGTGCCAGTAGTACCGGACAAACGAACACTGAAGCTTTCTTT
TRBV5-1	TRBD2	TRBJ2-7	NA	CASSLDSGTAYEQYF	TGCGCCAGCAGCTTGGATAGCGGGACGGCCTACGAGCAGTACTTC
TRBV6-1	NA	TRBJ1-1	NA	CASSSKGRGTEAFF	TGTGCCAGCAGTTCCAAGGGTAGGGGAACTGAAGCTTTCTTT
TRBV5-1	TRBD2	TRBJ2-5	NA	CASSLGGSSGGRETQYF	TGCGCCAGCAGCTTGGGAGGCTCTAGCGGGGGTCGAGAGACCCAGTACTTC
TRBV5-1	TRBD2	TRBJ2-2	NA	CASRHTSGVVGELFF	TGCGCCAGCAGGCACACTAGCGGGGTTGTCGGGGAGCTGTTTTTT